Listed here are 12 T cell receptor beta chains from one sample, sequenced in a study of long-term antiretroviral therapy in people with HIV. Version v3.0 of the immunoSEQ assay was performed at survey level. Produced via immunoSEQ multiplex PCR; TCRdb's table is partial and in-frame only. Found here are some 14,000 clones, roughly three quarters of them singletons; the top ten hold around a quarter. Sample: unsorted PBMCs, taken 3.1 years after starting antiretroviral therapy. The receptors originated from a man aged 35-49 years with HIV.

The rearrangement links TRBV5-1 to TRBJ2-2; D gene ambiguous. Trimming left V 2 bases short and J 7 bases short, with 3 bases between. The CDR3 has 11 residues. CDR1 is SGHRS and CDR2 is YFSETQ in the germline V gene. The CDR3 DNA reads TGCGCCAGCAGCTTCGGCGGGGAGCTGTTTTTT. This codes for CASSFGGELFF.

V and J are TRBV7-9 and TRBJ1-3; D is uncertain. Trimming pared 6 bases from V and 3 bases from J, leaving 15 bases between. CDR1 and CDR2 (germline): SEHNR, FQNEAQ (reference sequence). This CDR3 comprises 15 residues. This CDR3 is CASSSIAGGGNTIYF. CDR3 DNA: TGTGCCAGCAGTTCAATTGCAGGCGGTGGAAACACCATATATTTT. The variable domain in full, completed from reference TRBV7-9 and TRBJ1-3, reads DTGVSQNPRHKITKRGQNVTFRCDPISEHNRLYWYRQTLGQGPEFLTYFQNEAQLEKSRLLSDRFSAERPKGSFSTLEIQRTEQGDSAMYLCASSSIAGGGNTIYFGEGSWLTVV.

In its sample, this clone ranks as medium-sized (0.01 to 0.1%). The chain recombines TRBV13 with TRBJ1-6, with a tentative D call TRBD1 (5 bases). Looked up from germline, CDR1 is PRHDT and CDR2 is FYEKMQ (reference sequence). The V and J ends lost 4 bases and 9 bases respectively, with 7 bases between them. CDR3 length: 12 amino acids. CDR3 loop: CASSSDTSPLHF. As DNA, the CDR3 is TGTGCCAGCAGCTCGGACACTTCACCCCTCCACTTT.

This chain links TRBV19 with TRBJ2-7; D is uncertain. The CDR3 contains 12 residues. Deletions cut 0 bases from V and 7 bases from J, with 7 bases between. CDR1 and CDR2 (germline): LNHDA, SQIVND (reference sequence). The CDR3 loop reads CASSIDSREQYF. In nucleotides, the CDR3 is TGTGCCAGTAGTATAGACTCCCGGGAGCAGTACTTC.

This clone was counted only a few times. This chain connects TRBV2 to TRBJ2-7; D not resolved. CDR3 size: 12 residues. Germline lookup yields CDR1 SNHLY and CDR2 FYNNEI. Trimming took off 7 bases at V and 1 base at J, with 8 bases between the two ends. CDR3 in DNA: TGTGCCAGCACGCCCTCGTCCTACGAGCAGTACTTC. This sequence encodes CASTPSSYEQYF.

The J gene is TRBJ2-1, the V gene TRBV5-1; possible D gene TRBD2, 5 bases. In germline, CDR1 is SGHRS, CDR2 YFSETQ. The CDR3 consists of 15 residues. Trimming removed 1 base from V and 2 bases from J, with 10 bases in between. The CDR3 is CASSLRGEPYNEQFF. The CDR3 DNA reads TGCGCCAGCAGCTTGCGTGGGGAGCCCTACAATGAGCAGTTCTTC.

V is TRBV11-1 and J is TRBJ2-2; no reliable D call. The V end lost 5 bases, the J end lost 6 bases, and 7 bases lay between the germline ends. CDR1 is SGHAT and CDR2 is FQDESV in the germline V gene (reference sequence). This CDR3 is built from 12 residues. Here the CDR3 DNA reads TGTGCCAGCAGCCCCCTCGCCGGGGAGCTGTTTTTT. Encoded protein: CASSPLAGELFF.

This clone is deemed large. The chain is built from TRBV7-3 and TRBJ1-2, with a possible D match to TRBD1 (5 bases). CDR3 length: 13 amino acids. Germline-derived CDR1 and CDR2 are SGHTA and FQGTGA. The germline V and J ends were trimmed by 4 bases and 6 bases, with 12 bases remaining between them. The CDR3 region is CASSSLGAHGYTF. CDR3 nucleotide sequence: TGTGCCAGCAGCTCTTTAGGGGCCCATGGCTACACCTTC.

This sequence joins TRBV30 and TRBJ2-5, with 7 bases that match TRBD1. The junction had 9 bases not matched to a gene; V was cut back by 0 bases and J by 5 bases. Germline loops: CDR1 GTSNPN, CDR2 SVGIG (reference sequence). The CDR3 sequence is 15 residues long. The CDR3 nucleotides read TGTGCCTGGAGTGTCAACAGGGGAAGGTCGGAGACCCAGTACTTC. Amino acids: CAWSVNRGRSETQYF.

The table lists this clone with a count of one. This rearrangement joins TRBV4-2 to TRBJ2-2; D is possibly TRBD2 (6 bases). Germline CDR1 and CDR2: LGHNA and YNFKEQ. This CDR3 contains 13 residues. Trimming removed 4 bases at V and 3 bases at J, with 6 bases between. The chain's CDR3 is CASSRGDTGELFF. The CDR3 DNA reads TGTGCCAGCAGCCGGGGGGACACCGGGGAGCTGTTTTTT.

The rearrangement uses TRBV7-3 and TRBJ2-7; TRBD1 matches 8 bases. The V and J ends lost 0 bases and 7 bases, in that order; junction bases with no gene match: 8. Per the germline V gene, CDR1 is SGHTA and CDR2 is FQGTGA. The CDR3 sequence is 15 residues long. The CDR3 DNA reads TGTGCCAGCAGCTTAACTGGACAGGGTACGGGGGAGCAGTACTTC. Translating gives CASSLTGQGTGEQYF.

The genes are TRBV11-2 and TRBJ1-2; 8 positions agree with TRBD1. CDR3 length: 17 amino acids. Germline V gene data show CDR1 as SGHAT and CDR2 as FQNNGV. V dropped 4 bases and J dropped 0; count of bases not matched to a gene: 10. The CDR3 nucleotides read TGTGCCAGCAGCTCGGGACAGGTTACCCTCGCTAACTATGGCTACACCTTC. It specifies CASSSGQVTLANYGYTF.